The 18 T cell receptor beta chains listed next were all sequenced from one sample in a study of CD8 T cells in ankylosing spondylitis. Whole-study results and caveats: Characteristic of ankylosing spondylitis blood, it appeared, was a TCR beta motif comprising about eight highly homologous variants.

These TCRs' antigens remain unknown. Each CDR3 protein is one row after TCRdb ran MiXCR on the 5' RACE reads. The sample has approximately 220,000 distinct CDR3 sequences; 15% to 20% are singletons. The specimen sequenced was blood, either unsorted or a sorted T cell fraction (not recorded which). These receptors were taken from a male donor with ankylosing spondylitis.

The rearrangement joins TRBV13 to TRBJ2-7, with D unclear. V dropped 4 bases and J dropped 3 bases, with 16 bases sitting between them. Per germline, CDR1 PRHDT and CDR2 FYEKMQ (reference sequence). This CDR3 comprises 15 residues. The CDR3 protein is CASSSFGSQHYEQYF. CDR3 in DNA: TGTGCCAGCAGCTCCTTCGGATCCCAGCACTACGAGCAGTACTTC.

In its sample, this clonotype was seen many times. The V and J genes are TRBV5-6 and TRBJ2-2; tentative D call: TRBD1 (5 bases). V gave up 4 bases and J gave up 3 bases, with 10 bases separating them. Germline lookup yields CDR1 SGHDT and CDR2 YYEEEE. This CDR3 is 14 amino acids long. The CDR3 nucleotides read TGTGCCAGCAGCCCGACAGCCTACACCGGGGAGCTGTTTTTT. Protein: CASSPTAYTGELFF.

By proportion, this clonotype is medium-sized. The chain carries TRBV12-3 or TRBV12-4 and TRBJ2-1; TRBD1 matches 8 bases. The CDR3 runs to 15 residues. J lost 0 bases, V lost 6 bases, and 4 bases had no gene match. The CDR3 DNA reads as TGTGCCAGCAGGGCCGACAGGGGCTCCTACAATGAGCAGTTCTTC. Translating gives CASRADRGSYNEQFF.

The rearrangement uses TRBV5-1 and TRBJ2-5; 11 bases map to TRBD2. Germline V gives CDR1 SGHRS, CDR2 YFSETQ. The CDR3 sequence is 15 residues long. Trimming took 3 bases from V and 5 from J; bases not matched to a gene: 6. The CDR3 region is CASSYSGGAGETQYF. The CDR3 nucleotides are TGCGCCAGCAGCTATAGCGGGGGGGCTGGGGAGACCCAGTACTTC.

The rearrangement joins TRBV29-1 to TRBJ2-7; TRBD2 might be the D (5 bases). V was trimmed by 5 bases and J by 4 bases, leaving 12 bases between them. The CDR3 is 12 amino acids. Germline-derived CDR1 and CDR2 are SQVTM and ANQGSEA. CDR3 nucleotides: TGCAGCGTTTCTCTCGAGGGTTACGAGCAGTACTTC. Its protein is CSVSLEGYEQYF.

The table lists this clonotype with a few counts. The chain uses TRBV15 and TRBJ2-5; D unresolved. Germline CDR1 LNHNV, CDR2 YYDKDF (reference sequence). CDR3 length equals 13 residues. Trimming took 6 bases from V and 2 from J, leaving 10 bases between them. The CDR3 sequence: CATRKMGQETQYF. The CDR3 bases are TGTGCCACCAGGAAGATGGGACAAGAGACCCAGTACTTC.

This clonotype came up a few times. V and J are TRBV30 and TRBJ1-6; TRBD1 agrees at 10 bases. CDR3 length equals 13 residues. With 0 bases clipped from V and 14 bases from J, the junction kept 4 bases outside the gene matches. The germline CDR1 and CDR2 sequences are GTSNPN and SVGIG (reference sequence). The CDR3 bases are TGTGCCTGGAGTGTCGTGGACAGGGGGTCCCTCCACTTT. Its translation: CAWSVVDRGSLHF.

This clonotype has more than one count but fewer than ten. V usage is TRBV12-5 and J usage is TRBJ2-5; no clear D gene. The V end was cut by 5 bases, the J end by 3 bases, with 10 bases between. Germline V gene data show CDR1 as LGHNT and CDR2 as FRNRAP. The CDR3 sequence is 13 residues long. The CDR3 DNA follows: TGTGCTAGTGGTCCCCGGTGGGAAGAGACCCAGTACTTC. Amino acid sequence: CASGPRWEETQYF. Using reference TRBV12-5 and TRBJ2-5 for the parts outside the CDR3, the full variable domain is DARVTQTPRHKVTEMGQEVTMRCQPILGHNTVFWYRQTMMQGLELLAYFRNRAPLDDSGMPKDRFSAEMPDATLATLKIQPSEPRDSAVYFCASGPRWEETQYFGPGTRLLVL.

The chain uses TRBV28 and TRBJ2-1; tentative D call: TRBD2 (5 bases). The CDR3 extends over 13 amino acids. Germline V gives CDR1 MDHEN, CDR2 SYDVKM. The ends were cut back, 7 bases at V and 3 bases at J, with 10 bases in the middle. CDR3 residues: CASTKGGYNEQFF. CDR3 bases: TGTGCCAGCACGAAAGGAGGCTACAATGAGCAGTTCTTC.

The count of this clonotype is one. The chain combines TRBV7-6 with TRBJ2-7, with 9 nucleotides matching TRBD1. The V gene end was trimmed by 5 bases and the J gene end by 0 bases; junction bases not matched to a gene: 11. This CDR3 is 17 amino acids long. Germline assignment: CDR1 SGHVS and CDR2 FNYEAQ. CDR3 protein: CASSPGTGIMSSYEQYF. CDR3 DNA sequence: TGTGCCAGCAGCCCAGGGACAGGGATAATGAGCTCCTACGAGCAGTACTTC.

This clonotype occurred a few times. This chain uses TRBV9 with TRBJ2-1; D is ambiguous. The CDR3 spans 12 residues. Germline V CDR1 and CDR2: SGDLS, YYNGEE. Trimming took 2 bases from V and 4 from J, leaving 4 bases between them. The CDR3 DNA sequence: TGTGCCAGCAGCGTCGGGTACAATGAGCAGTTCTTC. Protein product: CASSVGYNEQFF.

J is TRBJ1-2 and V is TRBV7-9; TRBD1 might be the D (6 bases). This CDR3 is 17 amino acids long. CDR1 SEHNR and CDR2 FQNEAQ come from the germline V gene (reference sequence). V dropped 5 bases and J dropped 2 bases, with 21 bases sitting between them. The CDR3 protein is CASSPQGRAGGNYGYTF. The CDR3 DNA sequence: TGTGCCAGCAGCCCTCAGGGGAGGGCTGGCGGGAACTATGGCTACACCTTC.

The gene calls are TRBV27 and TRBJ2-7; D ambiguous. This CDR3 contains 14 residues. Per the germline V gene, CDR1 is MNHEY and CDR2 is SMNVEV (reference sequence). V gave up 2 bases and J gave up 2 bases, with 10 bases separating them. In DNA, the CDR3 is TGTGCCAGCAGTTTAGGTCCGGGCCCCTACGAGCAGTACTTC. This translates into CASSLGPGPYEQYF.

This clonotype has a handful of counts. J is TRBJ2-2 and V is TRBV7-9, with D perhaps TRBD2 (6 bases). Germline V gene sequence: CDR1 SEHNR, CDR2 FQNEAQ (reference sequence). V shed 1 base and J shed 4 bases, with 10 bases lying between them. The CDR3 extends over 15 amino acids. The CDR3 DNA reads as TGTGCCAGCAGCTTAGGCGGGGAACGCACCGGGGAGCTGTTTTTT. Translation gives CASSLGGERTGELFF.

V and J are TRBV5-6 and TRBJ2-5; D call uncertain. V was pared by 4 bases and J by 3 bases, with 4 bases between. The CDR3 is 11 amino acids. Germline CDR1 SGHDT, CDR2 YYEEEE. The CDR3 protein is CASSQKETQYF. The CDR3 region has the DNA TGTGCCAGCAGCCAGAAAGAGACCCAGTACTTC.

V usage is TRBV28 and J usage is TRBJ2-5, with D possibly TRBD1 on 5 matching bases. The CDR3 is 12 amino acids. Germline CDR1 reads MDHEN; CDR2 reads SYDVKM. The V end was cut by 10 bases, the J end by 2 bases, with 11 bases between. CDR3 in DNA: TGTGCCACCCTGGGGCCTCAAGAGACCCAGTACTTC. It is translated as CATLGPQETQYF.

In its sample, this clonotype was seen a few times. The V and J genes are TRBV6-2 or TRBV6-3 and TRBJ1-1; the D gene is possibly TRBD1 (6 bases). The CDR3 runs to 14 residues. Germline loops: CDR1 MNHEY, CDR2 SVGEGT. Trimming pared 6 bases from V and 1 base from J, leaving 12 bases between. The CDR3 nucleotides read TGTGCCAGCAGCCAATCCAGGGGGAACACTGAAGCTTTCTTT. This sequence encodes CASSQSRGNTEAFF.

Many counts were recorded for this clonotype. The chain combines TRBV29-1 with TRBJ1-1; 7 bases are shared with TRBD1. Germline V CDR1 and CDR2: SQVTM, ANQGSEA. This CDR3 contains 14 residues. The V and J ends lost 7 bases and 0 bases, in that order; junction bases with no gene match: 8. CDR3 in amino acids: CSASGTVMNTEAFF. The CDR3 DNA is TGCAGCGCCTCCGGGACAGTTATGAACACTGAAGCTTTCTTT.